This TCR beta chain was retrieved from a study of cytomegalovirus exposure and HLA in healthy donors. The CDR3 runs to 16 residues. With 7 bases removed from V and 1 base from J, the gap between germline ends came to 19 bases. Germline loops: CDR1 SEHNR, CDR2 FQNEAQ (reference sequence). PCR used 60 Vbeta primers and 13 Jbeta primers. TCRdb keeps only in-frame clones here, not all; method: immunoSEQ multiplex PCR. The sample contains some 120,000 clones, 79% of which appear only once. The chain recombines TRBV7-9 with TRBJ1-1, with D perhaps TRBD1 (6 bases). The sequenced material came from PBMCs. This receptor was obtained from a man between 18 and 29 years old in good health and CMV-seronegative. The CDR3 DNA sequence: TGTGCCAGCATCATTTATCCACAGGGTCGGAACACTGAAGCTTTCTTT. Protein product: CASIIYPQGRNTEAFF.